Listed below are T cell receptor beta chains from one sample, sequenced in a study of OX40 agonist ivuxolimab in advanced cancers. Clones were read by immunoSEQ multiplex PCR, and TCRdb kept only the in-frame ones, dropping some. The sample yields tens of thousands of clones, over 80% seen once. The specimen comprised CD4+ or CD8+ T cells sorted from blood, sampled in a trial of the OX40 agonist ivuxolimab. The receptors stem from an adult with an advanced solid tumor such as melanoma, head and neck, liver or kidney cancer. CDR3s include the opening cysteine and the closing phenylalanine or tryptophan. The D gene is left open where the match is weak. Some rows have no size entry. The others give once, few or many, or a class for an expanded clone.

d_gene: TRBD1
j_gene: TRBJ2-5
v_gene: TRBV6-6
abundance: -
CDR3nt: TGTGCCAGCAACATGGGGGCAGGGGGCGTCAAGACCCAGTACTTC
CDR3aa: CASNMGAGGVKTQYF

d_gene: TRBD1
j_gene: TRBJ1-2
v_gene: TRBV10-1
abundance: -
CDR3nt: TGCGCCAGCCGCCCTACGATAGGACAGGGGCCGTACTATGGCTACACCTTC
CDR3aa: CASRPTIGQGPYYGYTF

d_gene: -
j_gene: TRBJ2-3
v_gene: TRBV7-2
abundance: once
CDR3nt: TGTGCCAGCAGCTTATACACAGATACGCAGTATTTT
CDR3aa: CASSLYTDTQYF

d_gene: TRBD1
j_gene: TRBJ2-7
v_gene: TRBV5-4
abundance: -
CDR3nt: TGTGCCAGCAGTTCTTCTCGGACAGGGGAAGCTGCGTACTTC
CDR3aa: CASSSSRTGEAAYF

d_gene: TRBD1
j_gene: TRBJ1-1
v_gene: TRBV5-1
abundance: -
CDR3nt: TGCGCCAGCAGCTTACCGGGACAGGGAGCCAAAGCTTTCTTT
CDR3aa: CASSLPGQGAKAFF

d_gene: -
j_gene: TRBJ2-7
v_gene: TRBV15
abundance: -
CDR3nt: TGTGCCACCAGCAGAGTCCCAGGGAACGAGCAGTACTTC
CDR3aa: CATSRVPGNEQYF

d_gene: -
j_gene: TRBJ1-6
v_gene: TRBV30
abundance: -
CDR3nt: TGTGCCTGGAGCCCCACAGGGACGGTAAATTCACCCCTCCACTTT
CDR3aa: CAWSPTGTVNSPLHF

d_gene: TRBD2
j_gene: TRBJ2-7
v_gene: TRBV27
abundance: -
CDR3nt: TGTGCCAGCAGTGGGACTAGCATTTCCTACGAGCAGTACTTC
CDR3aa: CASSGTSISYEQYF

d_gene: -
j_gene: TRBJ1-1
v_gene: TRBV18
abundance: -
CDR3nt: TGTGCCAGCTCCGATCCGAACACTGAAGCTTTCTTT
CDR3aa: CASSDPNTEAFF

d_gene: TRBD1
j_gene: TRBJ2-7
v_gene: TRBV11-3
abundance: -
CDR3nt: TGTGCCAGCAGCATCGGCTCCGGGACAGCTTCTGACGAGCAGTACTTC
CDR3aa: CASSIGSGTASDEQYF

d_gene: -
j_gene: TRBJ2-2
v_gene: TRBV4-3
abundance: -
CDR3nt: TGCGCCAGCCAGACCTCTACCGGCGGGGAGCTGTTTTTT
CDR3aa: CASQTSTGGELFF

d_gene: TRBD1
j_gene: TRBJ1-3
v_gene: TRBV7-9
abundance: few
CDR3nt: TGTGCCAGCAGCCTAACCCAGGGGGCCGGAAACACCATATATTTT
CDR3aa: CASSLTQGAGNTIYF

d_gene: -
j_gene: TRBJ1-1
v_gene: TRBV23-1
abundance: -
CDR3nt: TGCGCCAGCAGTGCTCGAACGACCACTGAAGCTTTCTTT
CDR3aa: CASSARTTTEAFF

d_gene: -
j_gene: TRBJ2-7
v_gene: TRBV11-2
abundance: -
CDR3nt: TGTGCCAGCAGTCGGTTTTACGAGCAGTACTTC
CDR3aa: CASSRFYEQYF

d_gene: TRBD1
j_gene: TRBJ1-6
v_gene: TRBV28
abundance: -
CDR3nt: TGTGCCAGCAGTTCAGGGACAGGGCGGTCACCCCTCCACTTT
CDR3aa: CASSSGTGRSPLHF

d_gene: -
j_gene: TRBJ2-6
v_gene: TRBV4-3
abundance: -
CDR3nt: TGCGCCAGCAGCCAAGAAGCCGTCCAGGGTTTCGCCTCTGGGGCCAACGTCCTGACTTTC
CDR3aa: CASSQEAVQGFASGANVLTF

d_gene: -
j_gene: TRBJ2-7
v_gene: TRBV6-5
abundance: -
CDR3nt: TGTGCCAGCAGTTATAGGGCTCCCAGCTCCTACGAGCAGTACTTC
CDR3aa: CASSYRAPSSYEQYF

d_gene: -
j_gene: TRBJ1-3
v_gene: TRBV2
abundance: many
CDR3nt: TGTGCCAGCAGTGACGGGGGCATCTCTGGAAACACCATATATTTT
CDR3aa: CASSDGGISGNTIYF

d_gene: -
j_gene: TRBJ1-5
v_gene: TRBV30
abundance: -
CDR3nt: TGTGCCTGGAGCCGCCGGGAAAGCAATCAGCCCCAGCATTTT
CDR3aa: CAWSRRESNQPQHF

d_gene: TRBD2
j_gene: TRBJ2-3
v_gene: TRBV9
abundance: -
CDR3nt: TGTGCCAGCAGCGTACGGGGGACTAGCGGATCCACAGATACGCAGTATTTT
CDR3aa: CASSVRGTSGSTDTQYF

d_gene: TRBD1
j_gene: TRBJ2-2
v_gene: TRBV11-3
abundance: -
CDR3nt: TGTGCCAGCAGCTCCCGGACAGGGGTGAACACCGGGGAGCTGTTTTTT
CDR3aa: CASSSRTGVNTGELFF

d_gene: -
j_gene: TRBJ1-6
v_gene: TRBV7-8
abundance: -
CDR3nt: TGTGCCAGCAGCCAAACGGGGACTTTTAATTCACCCCTCCACTTT
CDR3aa: CASSQTGTFNSPLHF

d_gene: -
j_gene: TRBJ1-6
v_gene: TRBV5-1
abundance: -
CDR3nt: TGCGCCAGCAAAGGGGGGGACAATAATTCACCCCTCCACTTT
CDR3aa: CASKGGDNNSPLHF

d_gene: TRBD2
j_gene: TRBJ2-5
v_gene: TRBV11-2
abundance: -
CDR3nt: TGTGCCAGCAGCATAGCGGGGGGGCCCCAAGAGACCCAGTACTTC
CDR3aa: CASSIAGGPQETQYF

d_gene: TRBD1
j_gene: TRBJ2-2
v_gene: TRBV5-6
abundance: once
CDR3nt: TGTGCCAGCAGCCCGGGGACAGACCAGAACACCGGGGAGCTGTTTTTT
CDR3aa: CASSPGTDQNTGELFF

d_gene: TRBD2
j_gene: TRBJ2-5
v_gene: TRBV5-4
abundance: -
CDR3nt: TGTGCCAGCAGAGAAGGGACTAAAGAGACCCAGTACTTC
CDR3aa: CASREGTKETQYF

d_gene: -
j_gene: TRBJ1-5
v_gene: TRBV19
abundance: -
CDR3nt: TGTGCCAGTAGTATAGATCCGGGGAAGGGCCAGCCCCAGCATTTT
CDR3aa: CASSIDPGKGQPQHF

d_gene: -
j_gene: TRBJ1-1
v_gene: TRBV6-1
abundance: few
CDR3nt: TGTGCCAGCAGTCAGGGAGTCACTGAAGCTTTCTTT
CDR3aa: CASSQGVTEAFF

d_gene: -
j_gene: TRBJ1-4
v_gene: TRBV10-3
abundance: -
CDR3nt: TGTGCCACCGTGGGGACGGGAAATGAAAAACTGTTTTTT
CDR3aa: CATVGTGNEKLFF

d_gene: TRBD2
j_gene: TRBJ2-5
v_gene: TRBV7-2
abundance: once
CDR3nt: TGTGCCAGCAGCTTATTACTAGCGGGGGGGTCCGATGCGGAGACCCAGTACTTC
CDR3aa: CASSLLLAGGSDAETQYF

d_gene: -
j_gene: TRBJ2-5
v_gene: TRBV5-6
abundance: -
CDR3nt: TGTGCCAGCAGCTTGGTTGGAGGGGGCCTGGAGACCCAGTACTTC
CDR3aa: CASSLVGGGLETQYF

d_gene: -
j_gene: TRBJ1-5
v_gene: TRBV5-1
abundance: -
CDR3nt: TGCGCCAGCAGCCCGGTCGGGGTGGAGAATCAGCCCCAGCATTTT
CDR3aa: CASSPVGVENQPQHF

d_gene: -
j_gene: TRBJ1-2
v_gene: TRBV4-2
abundance: -
CDR3nt: TGTGCCAGCAGCCAAGAGTCCTCCCGGATGTATGGCTACACCTTC
CDR3aa: CASSQESSRMYGYTF

d_gene: -
j_gene: TRBJ2-2
v_gene: TRBV27
abundance: -
CDR3nt: TGTGCCACCTTCAAATCTAGGGAGCCCGGGGAGCTGTTTTTT
CDR3aa: CATFKSREPGELFF

d_gene: -
j_gene: TRBJ2-3
v_gene: TRBV9
abundance: -
CDR3nt: TGTGCCAGCAGCGTAGGACAAAACGGGGGCACAGATACGCAGTATTTT
CDR3aa: CASSVGQNGGTDTQYF

d_gene: -
j_gene: TRBJ2-7
v_gene: TRBV5-1
abundance: -
CDR3nt: TGCGCCAGCAGCTTAACGGGCTACGAGCAGTACTTC
CDR3aa: CASSLTGYEQYF

d_gene: -
j_gene: TRBJ2-7
v_gene: TRBV7-2
abundance: many
CDR3nt: TGTGCCAGCAGCTTAGGCACACGCCGCGAGCAGTACTTC
CDR3aa: CASSLGTRREQYF

d_gene: -
j_gene: TRBJ1-2
v_gene: TRBV6-5
abundance: once
CDR3nt: TGTGCCAGCACCCCCAGCGACAAAGGGGCCTGGGGCTACACCTTC
CDR3aa: CASTPSDKGAWGYTF

d_gene: TRBD2
j_gene: TRBJ2-1
v_gene: TRBV27
abundance: -
CDR3nt: TGTGCCAGCAGTTTCCGGGGGGGTCCAAGTGAGCAGTTCTTC
CDR3aa: CASSFRGGPSEQFF

d_gene: TRBD1
j_gene: TRBJ2-5
v_gene: TRBV29-1
abundance: -
CDR3nt: TGCAGCGTTGAAGCAGGGGGTTTGGAGACCCAGTACTTC
CDR3aa: CSVEAGGLETQYF

d_gene: -
j_gene: TRBJ1-3
v_gene: TRBV25-1
abundance: few
CDR3nt: TGTGCCAGCAGACTAACCGGGACATCTTCTTCCATATATTTT
CDR3aa: CASRLTGTSSSIYF

d_gene: TRBD2
j_gene: TRBJ2-4
v_gene: TRBV7-2
abundance: -
CDR3nt: TGTGCCAGCAGCTGGGGACCGGGGGGGCCCCAAAACATTCAGTACTTC
CDR3aa: CASSWGPGGPQNIQYF

d_gene: -
j_gene: TRBJ1-6
v_gene: TRBV9
abundance: once
CDR3nt: TGTGCCAGCAGCGTAGCTACAGCTATTAATTCACCCCTCCACTTT
CDR3aa: CASSVATAINSPLHF

d_gene: -
j_gene: TRBJ2-5
v_gene: TRBV5-4
abundance: -
CDR3nt: TGTGCCAGCAGCCTCTCGCTGGGGGCGGAGACCCAGTACTTC
CDR3aa: CASSLSLGAETQYF

d_gene: -
j_gene: TRBJ2-5
v_gene: TRBV11-3
abundance: -
CDR3nt: TGTGCCAGCAGCTTAGTCCCCGAGGGCCAGTACTTC
CDR3aa: CASSLVPEGQYF

d_gene: TRBD2
j_gene: TRBJ2-3
v_gene: TRBV4-2
abundance: few
CDR3nt: TGTGCCAGCAGCCAACCCGGGGGGGCGAGCACAGATACGCAGTATTTT
CDR3aa: CASSQPGGASTDTQYF

d_gene: -
j_gene: TRBJ2-5
v_gene: TRBV7-7
abundance: few
CDR3nt: TGTGCTAGCAGCTTATCATGGGGGCAAGAGACCCAGTACTTC
CDR3aa: CASSLSWGQETQYF

d_gene: -
j_gene: TRBJ1-2
v_gene: TRBV19
abundance: once
CDR3nt: TGTGCCAGTAGTAATCTTTTAGGCCTCAACTATGGCTACACCTTC
CDR3aa: CASSNLLGLNYGYTF

d_gene: -
j_gene: TRBJ2-5
v_gene: TRBV7-3
abundance: -
CDR3nt: TGTGCCAGCAGCTTATTGCCGGGATCCCAAGAGACCCAGTACTTC
CDR3aa: CASSLLPGSQETQYF

d_gene: TRBD2
j_gene: TRBJ2-3
v_gene: TRBV7-3
abundance: -
CDR3nt: TGTGCCAGCAGCTTCGGGGGGACTAGCACAGATACGCAGTATTTT
CDR3aa: CASSFGGTSTDTQYF

d_gene: TRBD1
j_gene: TRBJ1-5
v_gene: TRBV6-5
abundance: few
CDR3nt: TGTGCCAGCAGTTCGGGACAGGCCCTGAATCAGCCCCAGCATTTT
CDR3aa: CASSSGQALNQPQHF

d_gene: TRBD1
j_gene: TRBJ1-5
v_gene: TRBV6-1
abundance: -
CDR3nt: TGTGCCAGCAGTGCCGGGACAGGGGGCGCGGGCCCCCTTAATCAGCCCCAGCATTTT
CDR3aa: CASSAGTGGAGPLNQPQHF

d_gene: -
j_gene: TRBJ1-3
v_gene: TRBV30
abundance: -
CDR3nt: TGTGCCTGGAGAACATACTCTGGAAACACCATATATTTT
CDR3aa: CAWRTYSGNTIYF

d_gene: -
j_gene: TRBJ1-2
v_gene: TRBV6-5
abundance: -
CDR3nt: TGTGCCAGCAGAGACAACACATTCAAGGGCTATGGCTACACCTTC
CDR3aa: CASRDNTFKGYGYTF

d_gene: -
j_gene: TRBJ2-5
v_gene: TRBV5-1
abundance: -
CDR3nt: TGCGCCAGCAGACTCGGTGGGGAGACCCAGTACTTC
CDR3aa: CASRLGGETQYF

d_gene: -
j_gene: TRBJ2-3
v_gene: TRBV7-9
abundance: -
CDR3nt: TGTGCCAGCTCCTTCGGGGCTAGCGAGAGAGATACGCAGTATTTT
CDR3aa: CASSFGASERDTQYF

d_gene: -
j_gene: TRBJ1-6
v_gene: TRBV20-1
abundance: -
CDR3nt: TGCAGTGCGCATGGGGGGAATGCCCTCCACTTT
CDR3aa: CSAHGGNALHF

d_gene: -
j_gene: TRBJ1-2
v_gene: TRBV28
abundance: -
CDR3nt: TGTGCCAGCAGCGAAGGGACGGGAAACTATGGCTACACCTTC
CDR3aa: CASSEGTGNYGYTF

d_gene: -
j_gene: TRBJ2-7
v_gene: TRBV15
abundance: -
CDR3nt: TGTGCCACCAGCAGAGATGTGGGGGGCCTATACGAGCAGTACTTC
CDR3aa: CATSRDVGGLYEQYF